Listed here are 31 T cell receptor beta chains from one sample, sequenced in a study of cytomegalovirus exposure and HLA in healthy donors. The study ran its PCR with 60 Vbeta and 13 Jbeta primers. TCRdb keeps only in-frame clones here, not all; method: immunoSEQ multiplex PCR. This sample has roughly 200,000 clones, with 82% found just once. Sequencing input: PBMCs. The origin of the receptors is a woman between 35 and 50 years old in good health and CMV-seronegative.

The chain recombines TRBV28 with TRBJ1-1; 8 nucleotides align to TRBD1. Germline-derived CDR1 and CDR2 are MDHEN and SYDVKM. Unmatched junction bases numbered 2, after V lost 3 bases and J lost 2 bases. The CDR3 spans 14 residues. CDR3: CASSLGTGNTEAFF. The DNA of the CDR3 is TGTGCCAGCAGTTTGGGGACAGGCAACACTGAAGCTTTCTTT.

In this sample, this clone turned up once. The chain has TRBV7-9 and TRBJ1-2; 7 bases map to TRBD1. Looked up from germline, CDR1 is SEHNR and CDR2 is FQNEAQ (reference sequence). J gave up 6 bases and V 5 bases, and 9 bases lay outside the gene matches. The CDR3 length is 14 residues. The CDR3 DNA reads TGTGCCAGCAGCCTGAGGGGGCTTGCCGATGGCTACACCTTC. Protein sequence: CASSLRGLADGYTF.

This chain links TRBV27 with TRBJ2-7, with 11 positions matching TRBD2. The CDR3 runs 15 residues. Losses at the gene ends were 7 bases for V and 3 bases for J; bases not matched to a gene: 8. The germline V gene has CDR1 MNHEY and CDR2 SMNVEV (reference sequence). The CDR3 spells CASTLAGGDGYEQYF. DNA for the CDR3: TGTGCCAGCACCCTAGCGGGAGGAGATGGCTACGAGCAGTACTTC.

The chain carries TRBV30 and TRBJ2-5, with 12 bases matching TRBD2. The CDR3 has 15 residues. After removal of 4 bases from V and 4 bases from J, the junction contained 7 bases not matched to a gene. Germline CDR1 is GTSNPN and CDR2 is SVGIG (reference sequence). The CDR3: CAWTPGGLAGETQYF. In DNA form, the CDR3 reads TGTGCCTGGACCCCGGGGGGACTAGCGGGAGAGACCCAGTACTTC.

V gene TRBV13 combines with J gene TRBJ2-2; 9 positions match TRBD1. Germline trimming cut 1 base from V and 3 bases from J; bases unmatched to any gene: 3. This CDR3 region has 16 residues. Germline V gene data show CDR1 as PRHDT and CDR2 as FYEKMQ (reference sequence). In DNA form, the CDR3 reads TGTGCCAGCAGCTTAGCGGGACAGGGTGACACCGGGGAGCTGTTTTTT. Protein sequence: CASSLAGQGDTGELFF.

This chain's CDR3 is CASRVWREQTYEQYF. The CDR3 bases are TGTGCCAGCAGGGTGTGGCGGGAGCAGACCTACGAGCAGTACTTC. This chain joins TRBV5-4 and TRBJ2-5; 7 bases agree with TRBD2. The DNA end is more similar to TRBJ2-7, so the J call may be wrong. CDR1 and CDR2 (germline): SGHNT, YYREEE (reference sequence). The CDR3 covers 15 residues.

The V gene is TRBV5-4, the J gene TRBJ2-1; D not resolved. Trimming removed 4 bases at V and 5 bases at J, with 16 bases between. The CDR3 is 15 amino acids. Germline assignment: CDR1 SGHNT and CDR2 YYREEE (reference sequence). The CDR3 bases are TGTGCCAGCAGCGACTCTCTCGACTCGAACAATGAGCAGTTCTTC. Amino acid sequence: CASSDSLDSNNEQFF.

This sequence joins TRBV29-1 and TRBJ2-3; possible D gene TRBD2, 6 bases. CDR1 is SQVTM, CDR2 ANQGSEA, per germline. V was cut by 2 bases and J by 1 base, with 16 bases left in between. This CDR3 has 16 residues. The CDR3 protein is CSVEPWRAAGTDTQYF. In nucleotides, the CDR3 is TGCAGCGTTGAACCATGGAGGGCCGCTGGCACAGATACGCAGTATTTT.

The chain is built from TRBV7-8 and TRBJ1-3; 8 bases are a match to TRBD1. Losses at the gene ends were 3 bases for V and 3 bases for J; bases not matched to a gene: 4. Germline V lookup: CDR1 SGHVS, CDR2 FQNEAQ. The CDR3 has 15 amino acids. The CDR3 nucleotides are TGTGCCAGCAGCTTGGACAGGGTTAGTGGAAACACCATATATTTT. Translated: CASSLDRVSGNTIYF.

The chain combines TRBV11-2 with TRBJ2-1, with TRBD2 matching over 7 bases. Looked up from germline, CDR1 is SGHAT and CDR2 is FQNNGV. Trimming at V came to 1 base and at J to 8 bases, leaving 5 bases not matched to a gene. The CDR3 is made up of 14 amino acids. In DNA, the CDR3 is TGTGCCAGCAGCTTAGTTCGGACTAGTCATGAGCAGTTCTTC. Its protein is CASSLVRTSHEQFF. Combining the CDR3 with reference TRBV11-2 and TRBJ2-1 gives the whole variable domain EAGVAQSPRYKIIEKRQSVAFWCNPISGHATLYWYQQILGQGPKLLIQFQNNGVVDDSQLPKDRFSAERLKGVDSTLKIQPAKLEDSAVYLCASSLVRTSHEQFFGPGTRLTVL.

The chain couples TRBV27 to TRBJ1-1, with a possible D match to TRBD1 (5 bases). CDR1 is MNHEY, CDR2 SMNVEV, per germline (reference sequence). The CDR3 has 15 residues. V was pared by 2 bases and J by 4 bases, with 14 bases between. The CDR3 loop reads CASSLVAVGATEAFF. The CDR3 region has the DNA TGTGCCAGCAGTTTAGTTGCCGTAGGGGCCACTGAAGCTTTCTTT.

A word on this clone: The same CDR3 arises from other DNA sequences in this sample as well. The rearrangement joins TRBV28 to TRBJ1-2; TRBD1 might be the D (6 bases). V was cut by 5 bases and J by 4 bases, with 11 bases left in between. CDR1 is MDHEN and CDR2 is SYDVKM in the germline V gene. The CDR3 covers 13 residues. The CDR3, as DNA: TGTGCCAGCAGTCGCGGACAGTCCTATGGCTACACCTTC. Protein: CASSRGQSYGYTF.

The gene calls are TRBV6-1 and TRBJ1-5; a possible D gene is TRBD1 (5 bases). Germline V gene lookup returns CDR1 MNHNS and CDR2 SASEGT. This CDR3 contains 15 residues. Trimming took off 2 bases at V and 1 base at J, with 9 bases between the two ends. The CDR3 sequence is CASSELGASNQPQHF. The CDR3 DNA reads TGTGCCAGCAGTGAATTAGGGGCAAGCAATCAGCCCCAGCATTTT.

The chain has TRBV6-5 and TRBJ2-1; 7 bases are a match to TRBD2. The V gene's germline CDR1 is MNHEY and CDR2 SVGAGI. V lost 2 bases, J lost 2 bases, and 3 bases stayed unmatched. The CDR3 has 15 residues. The CDR3 spells CASSYGGTTYNEQFF. The CDR3 bases are TGTGCCAGCAGTTACGGCGGGACTACCTACAATGAGCAGTTCTTC.

The CDR3 is CASSSRTSGGLMLEQFF. Written as DNA, the CDR3 is TGTGCCAGCAGCTCAAGGACTAGCGGAGGCCTTATGTTGGAGCAGTTCTTC. The V call is TRBV5-8, the J call TRBJ2-1; 10 positions agree with TRBD2. The germline gives CDR1 SGHTS, CDR2 YDEGEE. CDR3 size: 17 residues. J was trimmed by 10 bases and V by 3 bases; bases with no gene match: 16.

The chain couples TRBV28 to TRBJ2-7; D is perhaps TRBD1 (6 bases). The CDR3 contains 14 residues. Germline CDR1 reads MDHEN; CDR2 reads SYDVKM. V gave up 2 bases and J gave up 2 bases, with 10 bases separating them. The chain's CDR3 is CASSLLSGAYEQYF. The CDR3, as DNA: TGTGCCAGCAGTTTACTTTCAGGGGCCTACGAGCAGTACTTC.

V and J are TRBV7-9 and TRBJ1-1; TRBD1 agrees at 7 bases. The CDR3 consists of 13 residues. Looked up from germline, CDR1 is SEHNR and CDR2 is FQNEAQ (reference sequence). The trim removed 5 bases at V and 6 bases at J, leaving 6 bases unmatched. In DNA, the CDR3 is TGTGCCAGCAGCGAGAAGACAGGGCCTGAAGCTTTCTTT. This encodes CASSEKTGPEAFF.

The V and J genes are TRBV11-2 and TRBJ2-3; 14 positions match TRBD2. Germline values: CDR1 SGHAT, CDR2 FQNNGV. The ends lost 5 bases at V and 2 bases at J; junction bases unmatched: 6. The CDR3 has 17 amino acids. CDR3 sequence (DNA): TGTGCCAGCAGCCCCCGGACTAGCGGGAGGTACACAGATACGCAGTATTTT. Protein: CASSPRTSGRYTDTQYF.

V is TRBV2 and J is TRBJ1-1; D gene unclear. The CDR3 has 11 residues. Germline loops: CDR1 SNHLY, CDR2 FYNNEI. The germline V and J ends were trimmed by 6 bases and 10 bases, with 12 bases remaining between them. CDR3: CASRGPEGAFF. For the CDR3, the DNA is TGTGCCAGCAGAGGTCCGGAGGGAGCTTTCTTT.

This sequence joins TRBV4-1 and TRBJ1-2; 9 bases map to TRBD1. Germline CDR1 MGHRA, CDR2 YSYEKL. The J segment lost 4 bases and the V segment lost 4 bases, leaving 7 bases of the junction unmatched. The CDR3 is made up of 15 amino acids. The CDR3 loop is CASSPGQGIPYGYTF. CDR3 nucleotides: TGCGCCAGCAGCCCCGGACAGGGGATCCCCTATGGCTACACCTTC.

The chain has TRBV2 and TRBJ1-4; D might be TRBD1 (5 bases). V was pared by 4 bases and J by 5 bases, with 17 bases between. The germline gives CDR1 SNHLY, CDR2 FYNNEI. This CDR3 region has 16 residues. CDR3 coding DNA: TGTGCCAGCAGTGTCCCTTCGGTGGGACTAAATGAAAAACTGTTTTTT. Translating gives CASSVPSVGLNEKLFF.

This clone appeared a few times. The limits of the CDR3 on the DNA are not certain, so only TCRdb's listed CDR3 is given. The J gene is TRBJ1-4, the V gene TRBV19; the D call of TRBD1 is as the table states it, not checked on the DNA. Per the germline V gene, CDR1 is LNHDA and CDR2 is SQIVND (reference sequence). The CDR3 is 16 residues long, counting both termini. CDR3 amino acids: CASTSAGGLTNEKLFF.

V is TRBV30 and J is TRBJ2-3; 7 nucleotides line up with TRBD2. V gave up 1 base and J gave up 2 bases; unmatched junction bases: 9. Germline CDR1 reads GTSNPN; CDR2 reads SVGIG (reference sequence). This CDR3 comprises 16 residues. As DNA, the CDR3 is TGTGCCTGGAGTGGGGCTAGCGGACTTTCCACAGATACGCAGTATTTT. It is translated as CAWSGASGLSTDTQYF.

The V call is TRBV27, the J call TRBJ2-7, with D perhaps matching TRBD1 (5 bases). CDR3 length: 15 residues. V was cut by 4 bases and J by 0 bases, with 13 bases left in between. From germline, CDR1 is MNHEY and CDR2 SMNVEV (reference sequence). The CDR3 nucleotides read TGTGCCAGCAGTTCCCCCCGGCAGGGCTCCTACGAGCAGTACTTC. This gives the protein CASSSPRQGSYEQYF.

This clone was seen more than once but under ten times. The V gene is TRBV5-1, the J gene TRBJ2-2; D is ambiguous. Trimming took off 4 bases at V and 3 bases at J, with 4 bases between the two ends. This CDR3 spans 12 amino acids. Per germline, CDR1 SGHRS and CDR2 YFSETQ. The CDR3 is CASSGDTGELFF. The CDR3 DNA sequence: TGCGCCAGCAGCGGAGACACCGGGGAGCTGTTTTTT.

The V gene is TRBV7-6, the J gene TRBJ2-1; no definite D call. The length of the CDR3 is 12 residues. CDR1 and CDR2 from the germline V gene are SGHVS and FNYEAQ. Trimming removed 5 bases at V and 7 bases at J, with 9 bases between. CDR3 in amino acids: CASSPLNNEQFF. The CDR3 region has the DNA TGTGCCAGCAGCCCCCTAAATAATGAGCAGTTCTTC.

The chain joins TRBV10-3 to TRBJ2-5; D gene uncertain. Judging by the DNA end, TRBJ2-7 fits better; the J call may be wrong. This CDR3 comprises 13 residues. The V gene's germline CDR1 is ENHRY and CDR2 SYGVKD. In DNA, the CDR3 is TGTGCCATCAATGCCCTCCCTTCCTACGAGCAGTACTTC. This codes for CAINALPSYEQYF.

The V gene is TRBV18, the J gene TRBJ2-7, with 9 bases lining up with TRBD1. The CDR3 sequence is 16 residues long. Per the germline V gene, CDR1 is KGHSH and CDR2 is LQKENI. V gave up 3 bases and J gave up 4 bases; unmatched junction bases: 10. CDR3 protein: CASSPTSGQGGYEQYF. The CDR3 nucleotides read TGTGCCAGCTCACCGACATCGGGACAGGGAGGGTACGAGCAGTACTTC.

The rearrangement joins TRBV9 to TRBJ2-3; 8 nucleotides match TRBD2. This CDR3 is built from 17 residues. The V gene end was trimmed by 0 bases and the J gene end by 8 bases; junction bases not matched to a gene: 14. The germline V gene encodes CDR1 SGDLS and CDR2 YYNGEE. CDR3: CASSVVGSGNREGTQYF. The DNA of the CDR3 is TGTGCCAGCAGCGTAGTTGGTAGCGGGAACCGAGAGGGTACGCAGTATTTT.

The J gene is TRBJ1-5, the V gene TRBV5-4, with a possible D match to TRBD1 (5 bases). Between the trimmed V and J ends, which lost 2 bases and 6 bases, there was a span of 12 bases. CDR1 is SGHNT and CDR2 is YYREEE in the germline V gene (reference sequence). There are 14 residues in the CDR3. Here the CDR3 reads CASSFGGSGQPQHF. The CDR3 coding sequence is TGTGCCAGCAGCTTCGGGGGATCGGGTCAGCCCCAGCATTTT.

J is TRBJ1-1 and V is TRBV29-1; D unclear. Per germline, CDR1 SQVTM and CDR2 ANQGSEA. The CDR3 is 13 residues long. Deletions cut 2 bases from V and 2 bases from J, with 9 bases between. Here the CDR3 DNA reads TGCAGCGTTGAAATAGTTATAAACACTGAAGCTTTCTTT. This encodes CSVEIVINTEAFF. The variable domain in full, with the rest retrieved from reference TRBV29-1 and TRBJ1-1, is SAVISQKPSRDICQRGTSLTIQCQVDSQVTMMFWYRQQPGQSLTLIATANQGSEATYESGFVIDKFPISRPNLTFSTLTVSNMSPEDSSIYLCSVEIVINTEAFFGQGTRLTVV.